The 23 T cell receptor beta chains listed next were all sequenced from one sample in a study of OX40 agonist ivuxolimab in advanced cancers. Assay: immunoSEQ multiplex PCR; the TCRdb copy retains only in-frame clones and omits some. Of tens of thousands of clones detected, around nine tenths appear once; the ten largest clones hold around 1%. The specimen was CD4+ or CD8+ T cells sorted from blood, collected in a trial of the OX40 agonist ivuxolimab. Source of these receptors: an adult with an advanced solid tumor such as melanoma, head and neck, liver or kidney cancer.

This clone was counted a few times. This chain joins TRBV20-1 and TRBJ2-7, with unresolved D. From germline, CDR1 is DFQATT and CDR2 SNEGSKA (reference sequence). The CDR3 has 11 residues. V was cut by 4 bases and J by 3 bases, with 7 bases left in between. The CDR3 sequence: CSATTDYEQYF. Here the CDR3 DNA reads TGCAGTGCTACAACTGACTACGAGCAGTACTTC.

This chain links TRBV5-6 with TRBJ2-1; 8 positions match TRBD1. CDR3 length: 15 residues. Germline V lookup: CDR1 SGHDT, CDR2 YYEEEE. With 4 bases clipped from V and 1 base from J, the junction kept 4 bases outside the gene matches. For the CDR3, the DNA is TGTGCCAGCAGCGGACAGGGATCGTCCTACAATGAGCAGTTCTTC. This translates into CASSGQGSSYNEQFF.

The chain is built from TRBV6-1 and TRBJ1-2; D gene ambiguous. The CDR3 contains 15 residues. The V end was cut by 1 base, the J end by 2 bases, with 11 bases between. Germline-derived CDR1 and CDR2 are MNHNS and SASEGT. CDR3 loop: CASSEDPRGNYGYTF. The CDR3 coding sequence is TGTGCCAGCAGTGAAGACCCTAGAGGAAACTATGGCTACACCTTC.

This clone appeared once. V usage is TRBV29-1 and J usage is TRBJ1-1, with 8 positions matching TRBD1. Per germline, CDR1 SQVTM and CDR2 ANQGSEA. This CDR3 contains 16 residues. Trimming at V came to 4 bases and at J to 3 bases, leaving 13 bases not matched to a gene. This CDR3 is CSVVVLGGQEYTEAFF. For the CDR3, the DNA is TGCAGCGTTGTGGTTTTGGGGGGACAGGAGTACACTGAAGCTTTCTTT.

The rearrangement links TRBV18 to TRBJ2-3, with 13 positions matching TRBD2. Germline CDR1 and CDR2: KGHSH and LQKENI. This CDR3 contains 18 residues. The J segment lost 1 base and the V segment lost 3 bases, leaving 7 bases of the junction unmatched. The CDR3 nucleotides read TGTGCCAGCTCACCTTGGACTAGCGGGAGTTGGGGCACAGATACGCAGTATTTT. It translates to CASSPWTSGSWGTDTQYF.

The chain carries TRBV5-6 and TRBJ2-5, with no clear D. Trimming removed 4 bases from V and 1 base from J, with 5 bases in between. CDR1 is SGHDT, CDR2 YYEEEE, per germline. This CDR3 is 12 amino acids long. The CDR3 spells CASSGSQETQYF. The DNA for the CDR3 is TGTGCCAGCAGCGGGTCCCAAGAGACCCAGTACTTC.

The chain recombines TRBV11-3 with TRBJ2-1; D call uncertain. Germline V gene lookup returns CDR1 SGHNT and CDR2 YENEEA. V dropped 4 bases and J dropped 7 bases, with 5 bases sitting between them. The CDR3 has 11 residues. The CDR3 region is CASSSSNEQFF. In DNA form, the CDR3 reads TGTGCCAGCAGCTCCAGTAATGAGCAGTTCTTC.

This chain links TRBV7-2 with TRBJ2-1; 9 nucleotides align to TRBD2. J lost 6 bases, V lost 1 base, and 7 bases had no gene match. Germline loops: CDR1 SGHTA, CDR2 FQGNSA. This CDR3 comprises 16 residues. The CDR3 region is CASSLGAAGGLNEQFF. CDR3 nucleotide sequence: TGTGCCAGCAGCTTAGGGGCGGCGGGAGGGCTCAATGAGCAGTTCTTC.

The chain combines TRBV6-6 with TRBJ1-3; D gene uncertain. The germline V gene has CDR1 MNHNY and CDR2 SVGAGI (reference sequence). The CDR3 is made up of 12 amino acids. Trimming removed 8 bases from V and 4 bases from J, with 9 bases in between. The CDR3 sequence: CASGSTGNTIYF. For the CDR3, the DNA is TGTGCCAGCGGTTCGACGGGAAACACCATATATTTT.

This chain connects TRBV27 to TRBJ2-1, with TRBD2 identical over 14 bases. With V trimmed by 3 bases and J by 7 bases, 2 bases remained unmatched. Germline CDR1 reads MNHEY; CDR2 reads SMNVEV (reference sequence). CDR3 length: 15 amino acids. The CDR3, as DNA: TGTGCCAGCAGTTTGGGACTAGCGGGAGATAATGAGCAGTTCTTC. Translated: CASSLGLAGDNEQFF.

This clone was counted once. This sequence joins TRBV5-5 and TRBJ2-1; no reliable D call. Trimming shortened V by 4 bases and J by 9 bases, and 14 bases separated the two germline ends. Germline V gives CDR1 SGHKS, CDR2 YYEKEE (reference sequence). The CDR3 runs 13 residues. This chain's CDR3 is CASSPQIAGEQFF. The CDR3 DNA is TGTGCCAGCAGCCCCCAAATCGCCGGTGAGCAGTTCTTC.

V and J are TRBV10-3 and TRBJ2-1; a weak D match, TRBD1 (6 bases). The V end lost 8 bases, the J end lost 9 bases, and 20 bases lay between the germline ends. This CDR3 spans 14 amino acids. CDR1 and CDR2 (germline): ENHRY, SYGVKD. The CDR3 DNA follows: TGTGCCATCGGACGCTTCGAAGGGGGTGGTGAGCAGTTCTTC. This sequence encodes CAIGRFEGGGEQFF.

The V call is TRBV19, the J call TRBJ1-1, with D possibly being TRBD1 (5 bases). Per the germline V gene, CDR1 is LNHDA and CDR2 is SQIVND (reference sequence). The CDR3 sequence is 14 residues long. V was pared by 3 bases and J by 0 bases, with 8 bases between. The CDR3 DNA follows: TGTGCCAGTAGTATTGACAGACTGAACACTGAAGCTTTCTTT. Protein product: CASSIDRLNTEAFF.

This chain links TRBV7-2 with TRBJ2-7, with D unclear. The CDR3 totals 13 residues. Germline V CDR1 and CDR2: SGHTA, FQGNSA. V dropped 1 base and J dropped 2 bases, with 6 bases sitting between them. The CDR3 coding sequence is TGTGCCAGCAGCTTAGGGGGAACCTACGAGCAGTACTTC. This translates into CASSLGGTYEQYF. Drawing the rest from reference TRBV7-2 and TRBJ2-7, the complete variable domain is GAGVSQSPSNKVTEKGKDVELRCDPISGHTALYWYRQSLGQGLEFLIYFQGNSAPDKSGLPSDRFSAERTGGSVSTLTIQRTQQEDSAVYLCASSLGGTYEQYFGPGTRLTVT.

This clone occurred once. V usage is TRBV5-1 and J usage is TRBJ1-2; no clear D. This CDR3 has 14 residues. With 0 bases removed from V and 5 bases from J, the gap between germline ends came to 11 bases. Germline V gene lookup returns CDR1 SGHRS and CDR2 YFSETQ. The CDR3 region is CASSLVGVGYGYTF. CDR3 nucleotides: TGCGCCAGCAGCTTGGTCGGGGTGGGATATGGCTACACCTTC.

V is TRBV29-1 and J is TRBJ1-4; D perhaps matches TRBD1 (6 bases). CDR1 and CDR2 (germline): SQVTM, ANQGSEA. The germline V and J ends were trimmed by 8 bases and 6 bases, with 16 bases remaining between them. This CDR3 is 13 amino acids long. CDR3 nucleotides: TGCAGCATCTCGGACAGAGCTGATGAAAAACTGTTTTTT. Translation gives CSISDRADEKLFF.

The V gene is TRBV9, the J gene TRBJ2-1; a possible D gene is TRBD2 (6 bases). V was shortened by 3 bases and J by 9 bases, with 16 bases between the two germline ends. Germline assignment: CDR1 SGDLS and CDR2 YYNGEE. This CDR3 comprises 14 residues. The CDR3: CASSARVLGSEQFF. DNA for the CDR3: TGTGCCAGCAGCGCTAGGGTTCTCGGGAGTGAGCAGTTCTTC.

Comment on this clone: Relative to the germline gene, one junction end is altered; a read error may explain this. The chain is built from TRBV2 and TRBJ2-6; no clear D gene. This CDR3 is 11 amino acids long. Germline V gene lookup returns CDR1 SNHLY and CDR2 FYNNEI. CDR3 DNA: TGCTTTGGCTCTGGGGCCAACGTCCTGACTTTC. This sequence encodes CFGSGANVLTF. Together with reference TRBV2 and TRBJ2-6, the CDR3 gives the full variable domain: EPEVTQTPSHQVTQMGQEVILRCVPISNHLYFYWYRQILGQKVEFLVSFYNNEISEKSEIFDDQFSVERPDGSNFTLKIRSTKLEDSAMYFCFGSGANVLTFGAGSRLTVL.

J is TRBJ2-2 and V is TRBV5-1; 8 nucleotides agree with TRBD2. The CDR3 spans 15 residues. Trimming cost V 2 bases and J 2 bases; bases outside gene matches: 2. In germline, CDR1 is SGHRS, CDR2 YFSETQ. The DNA for the CDR3 is TGCGCCAGCAGCTTAACTAGCGGTAACACCGGGGAGCTGTTTTTT. It yields the protein CASSLTSGNTGELFF.

The CDR3 loop reads CASSADLLLYNEQFF. DNA for the CDR3: TGTGCCAGCAGCGCGGACCTCCTCCTCTACAATGAGCAGTTCTTC. J is TRBJ2-1 and V is TRBV9; D uncertain. The V end was cut by 3 bases, the J end by 3 bases, with 13 bases between. Germline V CDR1 and CDR2: SGDLS, YYNGEE. The CDR3 covers 15 residues.

The chain has TRBV7-9 and TRBJ2-7; tentative D call: TRBD1 (5 bases). Deletions cut 8 bases from V and 3 bases from J, with 8 bases between. Germline CDR1 and CDR2: SEHNR and FQNEAQ (reference sequence). The CDR3 is 11 amino acids. The CDR3 sequence is CASQGYYEQYF. In nucleotides, the CDR3 is TGTGCCAGCCAGGGCTACTACGAGCAGTACTTC.

For this clone: Germline and junction disagree at one end, which may indicate a read error. V and J are TRBV4-3 and TRBJ2-4; 9 positions match TRBD1. Germline lookup yields CDR1 LGHNA and CDR2 YSLEER. CDR3 length: 14 amino acids. CDR3 nucleotide sequence: TGCGCCAGCAGCCGGTCACAGATACAGGGGGCGATCCGATTC. Protein product: CASSRSQIQGAIRF.

The V and J genes are TRBV10-1 and TRBJ2-7; 12 nucleotides agree with TRBD1. CDR1 and CDR2 from the germline V gene are WNHNN and SYGVQD (reference sequence). The junction had 16 bases not matched to a gene; V was cut back by 5 bases and J by 5 bases. This CDR3 is 18 amino acids long. CDR3 bases: TGCGCCAGCAGTCTGCCCCGACCGAGGGACAGGGGGCGGGACGAGCAGTACTTC. Its protein product is CASSLPRPRDRGRDEQYF.